The T cell receptor beta chain described here comes from a study of shared clonotypes between healthy human individuals. Overall study context: Three CD4 naive, three CD4 memory, two CD8 naive and one CD8 memory plate were used per donor.

About this clone itself: The antigen remains undetermined.

Generated by immunoSEQ multiplex PCR, the TCRdb table keeps only in-frame clones and is missing some. Of 2 million or so clones in the sample, 85% to 95% are singletons; the top ten hold 0.13%. Study-level results: An effect of sequencing depth on clonotype sharing among donors was expected. The four-donor shared clonotypes exceeded non-shared clonotypes in generation probability, with non-shared ones scoring lower.

This TCR came from a young man in good health. The sequencing sample was made of naive CD4+ T cells sorted from blood. Subset denoted: CD45RA+ positively selected.

The CDR3: CAVQGTDGDYEQYF. In DNA, the CDR3 is TGTGCTGTACAGGGGACGGATGGCGACTACGAGCAGTACTTC. The rearrangement links TRBV11-2 to TRBJ2-7; 7 bases are a match to TRBD1. The CDR3 has 14 amino acids. The germline V gene encodes CDR1 SGHAT and CDR2 FQNNGV.